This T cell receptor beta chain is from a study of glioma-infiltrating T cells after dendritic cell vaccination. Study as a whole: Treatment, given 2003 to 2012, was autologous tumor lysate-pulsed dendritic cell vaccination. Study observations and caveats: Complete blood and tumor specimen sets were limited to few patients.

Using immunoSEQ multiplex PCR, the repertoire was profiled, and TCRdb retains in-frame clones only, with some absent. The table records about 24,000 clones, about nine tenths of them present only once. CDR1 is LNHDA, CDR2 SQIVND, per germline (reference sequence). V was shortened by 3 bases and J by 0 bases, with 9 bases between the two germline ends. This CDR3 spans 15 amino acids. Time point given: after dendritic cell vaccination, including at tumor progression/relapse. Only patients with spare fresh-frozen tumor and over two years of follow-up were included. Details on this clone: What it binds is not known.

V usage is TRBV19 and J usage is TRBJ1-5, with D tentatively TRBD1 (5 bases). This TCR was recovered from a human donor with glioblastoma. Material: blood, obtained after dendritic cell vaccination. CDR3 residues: CASSMVRGSNQPQHF. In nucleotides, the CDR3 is TGTGCCAGTAGTATGGTTAGGGGTAGCAATCAGCCCCAGCATTTT.